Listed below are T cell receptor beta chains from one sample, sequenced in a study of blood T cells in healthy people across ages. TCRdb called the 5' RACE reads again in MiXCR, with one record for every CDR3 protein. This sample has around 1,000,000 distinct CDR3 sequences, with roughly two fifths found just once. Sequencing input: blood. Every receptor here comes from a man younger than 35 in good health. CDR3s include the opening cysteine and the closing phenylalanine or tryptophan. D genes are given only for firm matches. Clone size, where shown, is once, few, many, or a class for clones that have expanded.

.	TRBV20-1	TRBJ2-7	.	TGCAGTGCTAGAGATTGGGCAGGGAGCTACGAGCAGTACTTC	CSARDWAGSYEQYF
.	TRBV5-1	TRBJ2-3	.	TGCGCCAGCAGCTGGGGGGTAGGAAGCACGGATACGCAGTATTTT	CASSWGVGSTDTQYF
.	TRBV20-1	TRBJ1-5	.	TGCAGTGCTAGTCAGGGGACTGGGCAGCCCCAGCATTTT	CSASQGTGQPQHF
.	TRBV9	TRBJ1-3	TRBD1	TGTGCCAGCAGACAGGGGCCTGGAAACACCATATATTTT	CASRQGPGNTIYF
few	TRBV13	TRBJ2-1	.	TGTGCCAGCAGCTTAAACGGATACAATGAGCAGTTCTTC	CASSLNGYNEQFF
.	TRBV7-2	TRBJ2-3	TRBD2	TGTGCCAGCAGCACCGTCCTAGCGGGGGGCACAGATACGCAGTATTTT	CASSTVLAGGTDTQYF
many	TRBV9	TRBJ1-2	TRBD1	TGTGCCAGCAGCCTCGGGACAGTCCCTAACTATGGCTACACCTTC	CASSLGTVPNYGYTF
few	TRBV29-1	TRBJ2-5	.	TGCAGCGTTCAGGCTGCGTGGGAGACCCAGTACTTC	CSVQAAWETQYF
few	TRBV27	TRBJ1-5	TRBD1	TGTGCCAGCAGTTTATCTGGACAGGTCAATCCCCAGCATTTT	CASSLSGQVNPQHF
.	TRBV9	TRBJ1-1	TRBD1	TGTGCCAGCGGCTCTAAACACAAGACAGGGGGATCGGTCACTGAAGCTTTCTTT	CASGSKHKTGGSVTEAFF
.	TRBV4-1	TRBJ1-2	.	TGCGCCAGCAGCCTAGCCCCCGGGACGGCAACCTATGGCTACACCTTC	CASSLAPGTATYGYTF
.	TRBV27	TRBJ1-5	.	TGTGCCAGCAGCCATTCCCGGTGGGGGCAGGGTCAGCCCCAGCATTTT	CASSHSRWGQGQPQHF
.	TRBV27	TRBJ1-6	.	TGTGCCAGCAGTTTATCTTTCGGACAGTTAGATTCACCCCTCCACTTT	CASSLSFGQLDSPLHF
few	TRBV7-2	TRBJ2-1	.	TGTGCCAGCAGCTTAGATTTATCTGAGCAGTTCTTC	CASSLDLSEQFF
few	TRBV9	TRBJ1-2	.	TGTGCCAGCAGCGTAGCGCCATCAGCCCGAGGCTACACCTTC	CASSVAPSARGYTF
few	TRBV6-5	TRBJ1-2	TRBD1	TGTGCCAGCAGTCCCCAGACAGGGAACTATGGCTACACCTTC	CASSPQTGNYGYTF
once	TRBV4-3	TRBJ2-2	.	TGCGCCAGCAGCCAAGATCTGCGGGGTGCTGGCACCGGGGAGCTGTTTTTT	CASSQDLRGAGTGELFF
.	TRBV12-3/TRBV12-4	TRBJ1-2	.	TGTACCAGCACCCAAGGGGACGGCTATGGCTACACCTTC	CTSTQGDGYGYTF
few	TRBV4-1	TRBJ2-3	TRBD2	TGCGCCAGCAGCCAAGATGTTCCGGGAGGAGATACGCAGTATTTT	CASSQDVPGGDTQYF
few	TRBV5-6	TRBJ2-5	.	TGTGCCAGCAGCTCGACCGCCCGGTGGAATGAGCAGTACTTC	CASSSTARWNEQYF
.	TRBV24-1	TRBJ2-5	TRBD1	TGTGCCACCAGTGATTCGAGGGGGCGGCAAGAGACCCAGTACTTC	CATSDSRGRQETQYF
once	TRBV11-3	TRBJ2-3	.	TGTGCCAGCAGCTCAGCCGGGGCAGGGGTATCAGATACGCAGTATTTT	CASSSAGAGVSDTQYF
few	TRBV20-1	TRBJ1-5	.	TGCAGTGCTAGTGCTCCAGGGGAATACAATCAGCCCCAGCATTTT	CSASAPGEYNQPQHF
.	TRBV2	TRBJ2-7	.	TGTGCCAGCAGTCTCGGGACACCTTTGAACAATGAGCAGTACTTC	CASSLGTPLNNEQYF
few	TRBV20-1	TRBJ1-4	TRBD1	TGCAGTGCCTACAGGGGGCGCGGAGAAAAACTGTTTTTT	CSAYRGRGEKLFF
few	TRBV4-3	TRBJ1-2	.	TGCGCCAGCAGCCCAGCCAAGGCAGCAAACTATGGCTACACCTTC	CASSPAKAANYGYTF
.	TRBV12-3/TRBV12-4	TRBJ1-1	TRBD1	TGTGCCAGCAGTTTTTCACAGGGGCGGGACACTGAAGCTTTCTTT	CASSFSQGRDTEAFF
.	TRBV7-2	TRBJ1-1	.	TGTGCCAGCAGCTTTTCCCTATCGGAGACTGAAGCTTTCTTT	CASSFSLSETEAFF
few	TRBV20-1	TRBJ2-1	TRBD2	TGCAGTGGGGAACTAGCGGGGTTTTACAATGAGCAGTTCTTC	CSGELAGFYNEQFF
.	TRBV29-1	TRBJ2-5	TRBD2	TGCAGCGTTGACGGGACTAGCGGCCCTCCAAAGTACTTC	CSVDGTSGPPKYF
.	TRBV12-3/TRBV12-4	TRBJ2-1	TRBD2	TGTGCCAGCAGTTTTCTCCTAGCGGGGATTTACAATGAGCAGTTCTTC	CASSFLLAGIYNEQFF
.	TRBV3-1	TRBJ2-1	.	TGTGCCAGCAGCCAAGTGCCGGGGGTGAACAATGAGCAGTTCTTC	CASSQVPGVNNEQFF
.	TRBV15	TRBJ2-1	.	TGTGCCACCAGCAGAGCCAGTGTAGGGAGTGGGAACAATGAGCAGTTCTTC	CATSRASVGSGNNEQFF
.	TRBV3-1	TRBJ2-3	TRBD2	TGTGCCGGCAGCCCTTCTAGCGGGGGGGCCTTGAAGGCGCAGTATTTT	CAGSPSSGGALKAQYF
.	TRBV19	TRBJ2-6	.	TGTGCCAGTAGTATCCCACAGGGTCTTGGAGGGGCCAACGTCCTGACTTTC	CASSIPQGLGGANVLTF
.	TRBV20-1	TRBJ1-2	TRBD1	TGCAGTGCTAGTTTGGTACGCGACAGGGACACCTATGGCTACACCTTC	CSASLVRDRDTYGYTF
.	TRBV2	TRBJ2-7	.	TGTGCCAGCAGTGAGGGGACCAGGGTACGTGTCTACGAGCAGTACTTC	CASSEGTRVRVYEQYF
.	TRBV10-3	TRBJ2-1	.	TGTGCCATCTCCGGGCAGGGAGGCGAATCCAGACAGTTCTTC	CAISGQGGESRQFF
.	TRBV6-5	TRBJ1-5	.	TGTGCCAGCAGTTACCTTGCCGGGGCCAATCAGCCCCAGCATTTT	CASSYLAGANQPQHF
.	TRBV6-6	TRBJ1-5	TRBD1	TGTGCCAGCAGTTACGTACAGGGACAGGGCAATCAGCCCCAGCATTTT	CASSYVQGQGNQPQHF
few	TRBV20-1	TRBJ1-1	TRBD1	TGCAGTGCTAGAGCAGGGGGCGCGGACACTGAAGCTTTCTTT	CSARAGGADTEAFF
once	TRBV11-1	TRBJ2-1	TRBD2	TGTGTCAGCAGCTCGATGACTAGCGGGGGGAATCGATACAATGAGCAGTTCTTC	CVSSSMTSGGNRYNEQFF
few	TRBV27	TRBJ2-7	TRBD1	TGTGCCAGCAGGACAGGGGACCACGAGCAGTACTTC	CASRTGDHEQYF
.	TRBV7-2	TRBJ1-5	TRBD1	TGTGCCAGCAGCCCTTATACAGGGGGCGAACAGCCCCAGCATTTT	CASSPYTGGEQPQHF
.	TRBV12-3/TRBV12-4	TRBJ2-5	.	TGTGCCAGCAGATTCGGAGAGGGGGGACCGCAAGAGACCCAGTACTTC	CASRFGEGGPQETQYF
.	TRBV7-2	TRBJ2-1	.	TGTGCCAGCAGCTTAGGCGGGTCAGAGTACAATGAGCAGTTCTTC	CASSLGGSEYNEQFF
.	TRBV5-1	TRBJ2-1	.	TGCGCCAGCACAAATGGCGGGATCTCCTACAATGAGCAGTTCTTC	CASTNGGISYNEQFF
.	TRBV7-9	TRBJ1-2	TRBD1	TGTGCCAGCAGCCCCTCTCGGGACAGTGAACGCAACTATGGCTACATCTTC	CASSPSRDSERNYGYIF
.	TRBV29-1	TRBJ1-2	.	TGCAGCGTAGGACGGACAGAGGGCTACACCTTC	CSVGRTEGYTF
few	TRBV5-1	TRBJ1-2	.	TGCGCCAGCAGCTTCAGTCTCGAGGGGAACTATGGCTACACCTTC	CASSFSLEGNYGYTF
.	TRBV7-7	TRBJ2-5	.	TGTGCCAGCAGCTTAAGCACCCTTGGGCAGACCCAGTACTTC	CASSLSTLGQTQYF
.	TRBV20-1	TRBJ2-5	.	TGCAGTGCTGATGGCACCTCACCCCGGTACCAAGAGACCCAGTACTTC	CSADGTSPRYQETQYF
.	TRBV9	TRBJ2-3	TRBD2	TGTGCCAGCAGCGGAGCGGGGGGGTCGGGAGATACGCAGTATTTT	CASSGAGGSGDTQYF
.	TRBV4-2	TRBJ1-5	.	TGTGCCAGCAGCGACATGGACAGTTTATCTCAGCCCCAGCATTTT	CASSDMDSLSQPQHF